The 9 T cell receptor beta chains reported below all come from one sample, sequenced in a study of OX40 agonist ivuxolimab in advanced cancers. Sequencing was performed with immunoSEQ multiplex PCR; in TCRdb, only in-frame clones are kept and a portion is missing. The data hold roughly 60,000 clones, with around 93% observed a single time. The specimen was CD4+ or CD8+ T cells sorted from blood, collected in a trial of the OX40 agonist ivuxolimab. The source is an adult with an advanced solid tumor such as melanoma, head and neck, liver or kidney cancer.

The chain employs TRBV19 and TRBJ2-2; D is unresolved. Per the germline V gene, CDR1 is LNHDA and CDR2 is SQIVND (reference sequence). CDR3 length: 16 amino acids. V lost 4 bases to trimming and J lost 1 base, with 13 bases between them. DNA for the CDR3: TGTGCCAGTAGTAGGGGTCGGCGACAGAACACCGGGGAGCTGTTTTTT. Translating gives CASSRGRRQNTGELFF.

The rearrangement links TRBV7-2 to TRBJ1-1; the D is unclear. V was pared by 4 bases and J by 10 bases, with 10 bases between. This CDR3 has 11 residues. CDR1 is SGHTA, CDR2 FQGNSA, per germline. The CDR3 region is CASSSDLRAFF. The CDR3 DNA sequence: TGTGCCAGCAGCTCAGATCTGAGAGCTTTCTTT.

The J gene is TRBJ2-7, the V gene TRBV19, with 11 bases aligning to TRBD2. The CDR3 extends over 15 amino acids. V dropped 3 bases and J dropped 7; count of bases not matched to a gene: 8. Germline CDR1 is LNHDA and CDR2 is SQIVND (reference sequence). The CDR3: CASSIPLAGASEQYF. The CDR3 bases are TGTGCCAGTAGTATCCCACTAGCGGGAGCGTCTGAGCAGTACTTC.

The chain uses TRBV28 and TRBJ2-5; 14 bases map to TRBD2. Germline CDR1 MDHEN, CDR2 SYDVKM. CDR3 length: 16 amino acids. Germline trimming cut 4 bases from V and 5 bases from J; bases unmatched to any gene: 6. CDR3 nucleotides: TGTGCCAGCAGTTCAACGGGACTAGCGGGAGTGGAGACCCAGTACTTC. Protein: CASSSTGLAGVETQYF.

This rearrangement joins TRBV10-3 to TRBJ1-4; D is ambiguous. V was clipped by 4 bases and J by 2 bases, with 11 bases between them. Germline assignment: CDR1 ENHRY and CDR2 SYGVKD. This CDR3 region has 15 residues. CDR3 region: CAISATRNTNEKLFF. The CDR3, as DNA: TGTGCCATCAGTGCGACCAGGAACACTAATGAAAAACTGTTTTTT.

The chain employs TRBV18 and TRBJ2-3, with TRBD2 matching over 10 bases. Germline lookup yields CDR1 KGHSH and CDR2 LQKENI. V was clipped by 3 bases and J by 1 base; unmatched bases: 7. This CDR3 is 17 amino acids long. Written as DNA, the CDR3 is TGTGCCAGCTCACCGCGACTTACTAGCGGGGGCACAGATACGCAGTATTTT. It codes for CASSPRLTSGGTDTQYF. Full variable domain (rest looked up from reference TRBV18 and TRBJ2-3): NAGVMQNPRHLVRRRGQEARLRCSPMKGHSHVYWYRQLPEEGLKFMVYLQKENIIDESGMPKERFSAEFPKEGPSILRIQQVVRGDSAAYFCASSPRLTSGGTDTQYFGPGTRLTVL.

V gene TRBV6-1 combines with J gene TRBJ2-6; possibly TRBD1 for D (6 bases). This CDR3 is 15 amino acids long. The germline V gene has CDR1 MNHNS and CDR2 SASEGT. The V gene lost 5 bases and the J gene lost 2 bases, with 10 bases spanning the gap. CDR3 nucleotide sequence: TGTGCCAGCAGTAACCAGGGGACTGGGGCCAACGTCCTGACTTTC. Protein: CASSNQGTGANVLTF.

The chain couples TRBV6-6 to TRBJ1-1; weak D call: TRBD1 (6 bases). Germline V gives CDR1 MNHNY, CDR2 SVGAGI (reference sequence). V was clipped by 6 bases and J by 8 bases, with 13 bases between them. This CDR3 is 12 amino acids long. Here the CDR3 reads CASRTGTTEAFF. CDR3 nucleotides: TGTGCCAGCAGAACCGGGACAACCGAAGCTTTCTTT.

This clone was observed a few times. CDR3 sequence (DNA): TGTGCCAGCAGCTTATTGGAGACTGAAGCTTTCTTT. Its translation is CASSLLETEAFF. This chain uses TRBV11-2 with TRBJ1-1, with no clear D. V lost 2 bases to trimming and J lost 5 bases, with 6 bases between them. The CDR3 extends over 12 amino acids. Germline lookup yields CDR1 SGHAT and CDR2 FQNNGV.